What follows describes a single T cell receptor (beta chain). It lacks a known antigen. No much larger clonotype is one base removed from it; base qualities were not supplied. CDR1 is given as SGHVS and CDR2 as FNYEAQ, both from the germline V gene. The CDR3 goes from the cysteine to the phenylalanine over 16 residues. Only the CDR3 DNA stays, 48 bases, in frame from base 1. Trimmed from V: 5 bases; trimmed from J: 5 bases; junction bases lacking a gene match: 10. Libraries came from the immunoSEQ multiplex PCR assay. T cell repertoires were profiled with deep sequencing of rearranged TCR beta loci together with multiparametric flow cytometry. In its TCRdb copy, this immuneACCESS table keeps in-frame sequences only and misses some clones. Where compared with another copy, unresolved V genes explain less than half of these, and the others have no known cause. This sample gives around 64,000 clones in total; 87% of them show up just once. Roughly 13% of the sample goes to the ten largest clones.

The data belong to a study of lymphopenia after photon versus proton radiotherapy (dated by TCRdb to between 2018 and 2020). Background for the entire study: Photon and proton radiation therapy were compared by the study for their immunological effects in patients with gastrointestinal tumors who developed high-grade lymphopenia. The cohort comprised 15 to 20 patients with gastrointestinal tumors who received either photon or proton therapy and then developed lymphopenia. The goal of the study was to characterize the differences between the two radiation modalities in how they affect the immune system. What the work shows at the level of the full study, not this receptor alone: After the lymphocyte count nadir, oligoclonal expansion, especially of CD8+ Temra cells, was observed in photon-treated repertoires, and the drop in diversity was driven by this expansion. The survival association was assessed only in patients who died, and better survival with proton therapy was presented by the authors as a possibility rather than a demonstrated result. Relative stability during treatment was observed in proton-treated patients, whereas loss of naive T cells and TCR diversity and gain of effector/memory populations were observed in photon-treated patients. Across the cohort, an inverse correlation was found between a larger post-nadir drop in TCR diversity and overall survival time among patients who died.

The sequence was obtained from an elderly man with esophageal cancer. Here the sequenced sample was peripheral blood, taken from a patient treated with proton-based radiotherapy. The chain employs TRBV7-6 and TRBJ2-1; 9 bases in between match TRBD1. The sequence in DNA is TGTGCCAGCAGCCAAACAGGGGGCATTAGAGACAATGAGCAGTTCTTC. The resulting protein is CASSQTGGIRDNEQFF.